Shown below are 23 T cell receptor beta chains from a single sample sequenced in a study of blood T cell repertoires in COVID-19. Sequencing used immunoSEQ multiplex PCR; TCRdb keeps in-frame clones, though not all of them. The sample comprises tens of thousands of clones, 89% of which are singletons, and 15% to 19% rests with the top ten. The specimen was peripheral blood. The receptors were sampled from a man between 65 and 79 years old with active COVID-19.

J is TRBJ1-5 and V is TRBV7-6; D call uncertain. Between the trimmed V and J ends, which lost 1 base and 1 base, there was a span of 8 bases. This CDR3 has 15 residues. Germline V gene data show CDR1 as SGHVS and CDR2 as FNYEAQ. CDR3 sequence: CASSLGAGSNQPQHF. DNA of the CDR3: TGTGCCAGCAGCTTAGGAGCGGGGAGCAATCAGCCCCAGCATTTT.

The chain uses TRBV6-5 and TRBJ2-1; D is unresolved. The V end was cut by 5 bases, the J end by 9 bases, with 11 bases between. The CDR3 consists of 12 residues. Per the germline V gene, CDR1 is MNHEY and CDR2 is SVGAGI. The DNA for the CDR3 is TGTGCCAGCAGTCGTCCTCGCAGTGAGCAGTTCTTC. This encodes CASSRPRSEQFF.

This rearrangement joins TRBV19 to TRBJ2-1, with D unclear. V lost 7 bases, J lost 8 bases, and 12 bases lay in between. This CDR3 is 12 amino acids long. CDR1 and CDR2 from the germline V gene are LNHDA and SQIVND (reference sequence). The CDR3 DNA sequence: TGTGCCAGTACGCGGAACCGGGATGAGCAGTTCTTC. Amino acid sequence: CASTRNRDEQFF.

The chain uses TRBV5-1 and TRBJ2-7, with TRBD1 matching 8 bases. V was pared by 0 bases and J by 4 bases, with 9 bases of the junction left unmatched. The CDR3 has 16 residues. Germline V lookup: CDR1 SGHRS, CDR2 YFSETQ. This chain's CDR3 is CASSLGTGLTGYEQYF. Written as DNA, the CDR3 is TGCGCCAGCAGCTTGGGGACAGGGCTAACGGGATACGAGCAGTACTTC.

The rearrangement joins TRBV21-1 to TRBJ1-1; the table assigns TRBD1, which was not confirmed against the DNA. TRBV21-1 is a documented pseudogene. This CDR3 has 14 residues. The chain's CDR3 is CASLGRTGNTEAFF. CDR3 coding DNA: TGTGCCAGCCTCGGGCGGACAGGGAACACTGAAGCTTTCTTT.

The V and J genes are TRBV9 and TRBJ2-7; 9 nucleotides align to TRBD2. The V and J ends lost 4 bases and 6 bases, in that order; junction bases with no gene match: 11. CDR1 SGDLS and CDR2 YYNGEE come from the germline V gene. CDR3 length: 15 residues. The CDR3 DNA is TGTGCCAGCAGCTCCCGCGGGGGGGGGCCTGGCGAGCAGTACTTC. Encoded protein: CASSSRGGGPGEQYF.

This chain's CDR3 is CASKLLAGGNEQFF. The CDR3 DNA is TGTGCCAGCAAACTACTAGCGGGGGGAAATGAGCAGTTCTTC. This chain connects TRBV2 to TRBJ2-1, with TRBD2 matching 12 bases. The CDR3 loop spans 14 amino acids. Germline V gene data show CDR1 as SNHLY and CDR2 as FYNNEI. Trimming cost V 7 bases and J 7 bases; bases outside gene matches: 5.

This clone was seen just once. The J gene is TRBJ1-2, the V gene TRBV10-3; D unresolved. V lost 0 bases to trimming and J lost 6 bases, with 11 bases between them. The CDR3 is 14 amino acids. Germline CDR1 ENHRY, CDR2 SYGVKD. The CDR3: CAISESGQEDGYTF. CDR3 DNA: TGTGCCATCAGTGAGTCTGGTCAGGAGGATGGCTACACCTTC.

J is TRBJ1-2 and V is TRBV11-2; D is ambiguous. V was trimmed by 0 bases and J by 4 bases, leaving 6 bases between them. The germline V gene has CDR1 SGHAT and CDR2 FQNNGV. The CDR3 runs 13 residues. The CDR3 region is CASSLEGRYGYTF. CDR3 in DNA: TGTGCCAGCAGCTTAGAGGGCCGCTATGGCTACACCTTC.

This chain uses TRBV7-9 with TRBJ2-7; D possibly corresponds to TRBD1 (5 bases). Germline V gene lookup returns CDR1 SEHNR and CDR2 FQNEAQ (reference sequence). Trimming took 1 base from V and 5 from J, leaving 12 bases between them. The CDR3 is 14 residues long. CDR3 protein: CASSLVYDRDEQYF. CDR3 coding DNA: TGTGCCAGCAGCTTAGTTTACGACAGAGACGAGCAGTACTTC.

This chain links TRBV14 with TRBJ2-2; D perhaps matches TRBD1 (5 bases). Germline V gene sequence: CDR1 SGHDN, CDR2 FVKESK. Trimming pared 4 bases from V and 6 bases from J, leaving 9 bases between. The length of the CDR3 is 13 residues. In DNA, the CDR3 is TGTGCCAGCAGCCGGGAAGGGGCCGGGGAGCTGTTTTTT. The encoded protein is CASSREGAGELFF.

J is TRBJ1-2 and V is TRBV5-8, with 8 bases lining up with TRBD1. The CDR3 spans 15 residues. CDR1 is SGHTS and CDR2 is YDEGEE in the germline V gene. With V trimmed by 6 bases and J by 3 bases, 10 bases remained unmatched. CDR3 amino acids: CASTARDRRDYGYTF. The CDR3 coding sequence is TGTGCCAGCACGGCCCGGGACAGGAGGGACTATGGCTACACCTTC.

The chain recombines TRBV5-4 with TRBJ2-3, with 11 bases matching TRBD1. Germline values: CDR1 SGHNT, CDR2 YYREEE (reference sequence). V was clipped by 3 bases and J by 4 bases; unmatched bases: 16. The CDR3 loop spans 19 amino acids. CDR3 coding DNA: TGTGCCAGCAGCTCCCGACCTAACCCCGGACAGGGGGCCCCAGATACGCAGTATTTT. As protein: CASSSRPNPGQGAPDTQYF.

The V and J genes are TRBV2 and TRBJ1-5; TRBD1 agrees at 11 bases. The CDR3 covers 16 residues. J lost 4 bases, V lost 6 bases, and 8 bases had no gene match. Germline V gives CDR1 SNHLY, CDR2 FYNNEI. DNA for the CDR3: TGTGCCAGCAGGCTACTAGGGACAGGGGGAAATCAGCCCCAGCATTTT. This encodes CASRLLGTGGNQPQHF.

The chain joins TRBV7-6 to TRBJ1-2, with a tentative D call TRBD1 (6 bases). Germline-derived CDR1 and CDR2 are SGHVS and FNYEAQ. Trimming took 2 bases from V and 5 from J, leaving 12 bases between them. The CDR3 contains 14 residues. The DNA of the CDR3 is TGTGCCAGCAGCTTATTACAGGGCGGTTATGGCTACACCTTC. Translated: CASSLLQGGYGYTF.

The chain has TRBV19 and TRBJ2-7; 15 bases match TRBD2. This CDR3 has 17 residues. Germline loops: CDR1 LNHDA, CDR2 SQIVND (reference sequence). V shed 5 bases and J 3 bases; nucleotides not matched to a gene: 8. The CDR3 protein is CASSRGLAGGIGYEQYF. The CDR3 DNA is TGTGCCAGTAGTCGAGGACTAGCGGGGGGGATTGGCTACGAGCAGTACTTC.

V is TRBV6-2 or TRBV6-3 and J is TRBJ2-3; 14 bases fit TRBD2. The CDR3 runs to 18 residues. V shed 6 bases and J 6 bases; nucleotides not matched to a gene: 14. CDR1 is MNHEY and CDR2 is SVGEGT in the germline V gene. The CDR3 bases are TGTGCCAGCAGCCGGACTAGCGGGGGGCCACGATCGGGGGATACGCAGTATTTT. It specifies CASSRTSGGPRSGDTQYF.

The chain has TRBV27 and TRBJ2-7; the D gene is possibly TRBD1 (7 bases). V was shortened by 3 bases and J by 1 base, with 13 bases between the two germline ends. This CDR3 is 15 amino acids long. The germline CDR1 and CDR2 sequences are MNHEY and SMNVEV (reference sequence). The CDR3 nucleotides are TGTGCCAGCAGTTTCTGGACAGGACTATCCTACGAGCAGTACTTC. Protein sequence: CASSFWTGLSYEQYF.

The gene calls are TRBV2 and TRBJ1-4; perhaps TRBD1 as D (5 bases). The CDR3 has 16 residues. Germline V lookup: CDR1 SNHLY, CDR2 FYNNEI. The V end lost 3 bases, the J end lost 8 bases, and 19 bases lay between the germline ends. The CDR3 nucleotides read TGTGCCAGCAGTGATTCCAGGGTGGGTGTCGAAGAAAAACTGTTTTTT. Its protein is CASSDSRVGVEEKLFF.

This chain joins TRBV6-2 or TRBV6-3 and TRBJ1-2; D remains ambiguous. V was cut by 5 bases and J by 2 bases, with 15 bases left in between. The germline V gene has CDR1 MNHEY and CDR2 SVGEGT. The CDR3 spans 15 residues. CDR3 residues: CASSPNLRRNYGYTF. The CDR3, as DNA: TGTGCCAGCAGTCCAAACCTCAGGAGGAACTATGGCTACACCTTC.

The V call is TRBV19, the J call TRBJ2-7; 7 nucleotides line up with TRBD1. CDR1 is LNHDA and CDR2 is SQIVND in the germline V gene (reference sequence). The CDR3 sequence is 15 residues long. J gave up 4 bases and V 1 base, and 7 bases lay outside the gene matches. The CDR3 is CASSIAGGSIYEQYF. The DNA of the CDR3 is TGTGCCAGTAGTATAGCAGGGGGTTCGATTTACGAGCAGTACTTC.

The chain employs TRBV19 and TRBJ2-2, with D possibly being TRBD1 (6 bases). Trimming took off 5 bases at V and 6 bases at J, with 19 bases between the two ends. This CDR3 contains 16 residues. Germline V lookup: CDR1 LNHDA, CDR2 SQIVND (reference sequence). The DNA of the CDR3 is TGTGCCAGTAGTTTCTCGTGGGGCGAGGGGGCCGGGGAGCTGTTTTTT. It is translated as CASSFSWGEGAGELFF.

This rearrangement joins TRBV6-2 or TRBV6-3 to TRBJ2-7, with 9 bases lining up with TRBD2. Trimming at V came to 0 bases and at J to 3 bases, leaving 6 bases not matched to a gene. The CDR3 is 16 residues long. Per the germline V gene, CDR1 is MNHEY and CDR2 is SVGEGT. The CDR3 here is CASSYSGTSKRYEQYF. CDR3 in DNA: TGTGCCAGCAGTTACTCAGGGACTAGCAAACGCTACGAGCAGTACTTC.